Included here is one T cell receptor beta chain sequence, with context. Repertoires were generated with immunoSEQ multiplex PCR, while TCRdb's copy carries only in-frame clones and drops some. Of 250,000 to 300,000 clones listed, 87% are singletons. V lost 3 bases and J lost 4; bases outside the gene matches: 2. Germline V gene data show CDR1 as KGHSH and CDR2 as LQKENI. The CDR3 length is 14 residues. This entry belongs to a study of blood T cell repertoires in COVID-19. The sequence derives from a woman in her thirties or forties who had recovered from COVID-19. Input material: peripheral blood. The rearrangement joins TRBV18 to TRBJ2-5, with 10 bases identical to TRBD1. DNA for the CDR3: TGTGCCAGCTCACCGACAGGGGGCGTAGAGACCCAGTACTTC. The encoded protein is CASSPTGGVETQYF.